The sample holds many counts of the clone carrying this TCR beta chain. Its antigen is not known. The data derive from a study of glioma-infiltrating T cells. The V gene's germline CDR1 is LGHDT and CDR2 YNNKEL (reference sequence). V dropped 3 bases and J dropped 2 bases, with 11 bases sitting between them. The CDR3 loop spans 15 amino acids. Overall study results and limits: Only very few CDR3 sequences appeared in both tissue and blood. Non-neoplastic patients had below-expected tissue-blood divergence, while all gliomas exceeded expectation.

TCR alpha and beta CDR3 regions were amplified from RNA using iRepertoire nested multiplex PCR. One-step reverse transcription and amplification started from about 100-400 ng of tissue mRNA or PBMC total RNA. TCRdb reprocessed the multiplex PCR reads with MiXCR, giving one entry per CDR3 protein. The sample lists around 190,000 distinct CDR3 sequences, around 42% occurring once. The sequence was collected from a human donor with low-grade glioma or glioblastoma, undergoing nonglioma brain surgery, or in good health (not recorded which). This rearrangement joins TRBV3-1 to TRBJ1-5; D is perhaps TRBD1 (5 bases). Sequencing was done on a sample of glioma tissue, nonneoplastic brain tissue, or PBMCs (not recorded which). This chain's CDR3 is CASSQGGKGNQPQHF. CDR3 sequence (DNA): TGTGCCAGCAGCCAGGGGGGGAAGGGCAATCAGCCCCAGCATTTT.